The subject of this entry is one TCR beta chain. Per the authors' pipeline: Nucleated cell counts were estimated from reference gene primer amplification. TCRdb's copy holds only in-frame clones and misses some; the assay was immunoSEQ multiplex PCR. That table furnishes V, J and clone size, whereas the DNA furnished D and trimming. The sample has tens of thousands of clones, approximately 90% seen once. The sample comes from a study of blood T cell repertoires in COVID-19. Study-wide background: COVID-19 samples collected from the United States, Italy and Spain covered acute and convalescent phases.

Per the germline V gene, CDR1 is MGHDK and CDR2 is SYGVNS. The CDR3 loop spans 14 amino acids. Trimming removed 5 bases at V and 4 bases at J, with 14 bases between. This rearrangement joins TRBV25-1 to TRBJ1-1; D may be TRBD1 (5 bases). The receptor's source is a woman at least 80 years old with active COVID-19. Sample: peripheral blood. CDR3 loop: CASSPPRDSTEAFF. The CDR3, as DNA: TGTGCCAGCAGTCCCCCGAGAGACAGCACTGAAGCTTTCTTT.